The rows below give T cell receptor beta chains drawn from one sample of a study of shared clonotypes between healthy human individuals. Only in-frame clones appear in the TCRdb table, and some are missing; sequencing was by immunoSEQ multiplex PCR. The table has fewer than 700,000 clones, 85% to 95% seen once. Sequenced: naive CD8+ T cells sorted from blood. Every receptor here comes from a woman in her twenties or thirties in good health. Both conserved end residues are part of each CDR3. The D gene is left open where the match is weak. A clone size is listed for some rows: how often the clone was seen (once, few, many), or a class if it is expanded.

V gene	J gene	clone size	D gene	CDR3 DNA	CDR3 protein
TRBV27	TRBJ2-1	once	TRBD2	TGTGCCAGCAGTAACATAGCGGGAGGGTGGAATGAGCAGTTCTTC	CASSNIAGGWNEQFF
TRBV14	TRBJ2-3	-	-	TGTGCCAGCAGCCAGGGGCCCCTGGCGCAGTATTTT	CASSQGPLAQYF
TRBV7-9	TRBJ1-1	-	-	TGTGCCAGCAGCACCTCCGCAGGGAGTGGTGAAGCTTTCTTT	CASSTSAGSGEAFF
TRBV27	TRBJ2-1	-	-	TGTGCCAGCAGTTTCGGGACGAGCTACAATGAGCAGTTCTTC	CASSFGTSYNEQFF
TRBV7-2	TRBJ2-7	-	TRBD2	TGTGCCAGCAGCTTAGGGAGTGGGGAGGGGCTGTACGAGCAGTACTTC	CASSLGSGEGLYEQYF
TRBV7-8	TRBJ2-7	-	-	TGTGCCAGCAGCTTAGCTTACAGCCCCTACGAGCAGTACTTC	CASSLAYSPYEQYF
TRBV28	TRBJ2-7	-	-	TGTGCCAGCAGTTCAAGCAGAGAAGGGTTTTCCTCCTACGAGCAGTACTTC	CASSSSREGFSSYEQYF
TRBV21-1	TRBJ2-7	-	-	TGTGCCAGCGGAAGACCCTACGAGCAGTACTTC	CASGRPYEQYF
TRBV9	TRBJ1-2	-	TRBD1	TGTGCCAGCAGCGGACACCGGACAGGGAACTATGGCTACACCTTC	CASSGHRTGNYGYTF
TRBV7-9	TRBJ2-7	-	-	TGTGCCAGCAGCTCAGGGACGGCAAAACCCTACGAGCAGTACTTC	CASSSGTAKPYEQYF
TRBV7-8	TRBJ2-7	-	TRBD2	TGTGCCAGCAGGGGCGATACTAGCGGGAGGTACGAGCAGTACTTC	CASRGDTSGRYEQYF
TRBV30	TRBJ2-7	once	TRBD2	TGTGCCTGGAGTGTGGGTAGCGGGATAAACGAGCAGTACTTC	CAWSVGSGINEQYF
TRBV5-1	TRBJ1-2	-	-	TGCGCCAGCAGCTTTGGGACGGCTAACTATGGCTACACCTTC	CASSFGTANYGYTF
TRBV28	TRBJ2-5	-	-	TGTGCCAGCAAGGGTGGGATAGCTTGGGAGACCCAGTACTTC	CASKGGIAWETQYF
TRBV10-3	TRBJ1-1	once	-	TGTGCCACCTGGGGGGGAGAAGTTGAAGCTTTCTTT	CATWGGEVEAFF
TRBV2	TRBJ2-7	-	TRBD1	TGTGCCAGCAGTGCAGGGGGCCGTTCCTACGAGCAGTACTTC	CASSAGGRSYEQYF
TRBV19	TRBJ2-1	-	-	TGTGCCAGTAGTCTGGGTTACAATGAGCAGTTCTTC	CASSLGYNEQFF
TRBV2	TRBJ2-7	-	-	TGTGCCAGCAGTTGGGACTACGAGCAGTACTTC	CASSWDYEQYF
TRBV4-1	TRBJ2-3	-	TRBD2	TGCGCCAGCAGCTCCCGGGGACTAGCGGGAGGTTTAGGATCAGATACGCAGTATTTT	CASSSRGLAGGLGSDTQYF
TRBV28	TRBJ2-5	-	TRBD1	TGTGCCAGCAGACCCGGGACAGGCCCTCGGACCCAGTACTTC	CASRPGTGPRTQYF
TRBV25-1	TRBJ2-3	-	-	TGTGCCAGCATGTTCAGGACAGATACGCAGTATTTT	CASMFRTDTQYF
TRBV7-6	TRBJ1-1	-	-	TGTGCCAGCAGCTCCCCGGAGCGGGTGGCGGCGGAGATGAACACTGAAGCTTTCTTT	CASSSPERVAAEMNTEAFF